This T cell receptor beta chain emerged from a study of shared clonotypes between healthy human individuals. To note about this clone: Its antigen remains unidentified.

General observations from the study: Clonotype sharing among donors, it was expected, would be affected by sequencing depth.

CD45RO-negative CD8 cells positively selected for CCR7 made up the naive population, which excluded terminally differentiated effector memory CD45RA+ cells. In the original processing: Quality scores were absent from the junction-only immunoSEQ sequences, so filtering differed. The method was immunoSEQ multiplex PCR; TCRdb's version includes in-frame clones alone and lacks a portion of them. Clonal size and the V and J genes are those of that table, whereas D and trimming came from the DNA. The sample holds roughly 850,000 clones, 96% seen once. Trimming shortened V by 6 bases and J by 1 base, and 3 bases separated the two germline ends. From germline, CDR1 is MNHNS and CDR2 SASEGT. This CDR3 is built from 11 residues.

The sequence was collected from a man aged 25 to 40 in good health. The chain employs TRBV6-1 and TRBJ1-1; D is unresolved. What was sequenced was naive CD8+ T cells sorted from blood. The DNA for the CDR3 is TGTGCCAGCAGCCGGAACACTGAAGCTTTCTTT. It encodes CASSRNTEAFF.